This TCR beta chain derives from a study of long-term antiretroviral therapy in people with HIV. General study points: Dominance of pre-ART expanded clones persisted, fluctuating and often declining after ART.

Researchers secured at least one pre-ART and at least two post-ART PBMC samples from each donor. Concerning this clone: Antigen specificity is unknown.

The V gene's germline CDR1 is SGHTA and CDR2 FQGNSA. The V and J ends lost 6 bases and 1 base, in that order; junction bases with no gene match: 6. The CDR3 sequence is 15 residues long. The assay, immunoSEQ v3.0, was run at survey level. Sequencing used immunoSEQ multiplex PCR; TCRdb keeps in-frame clones, though not all of them. The table includes about 24,000 clones, 80% to 85% detected once. The starting material was unsorted PBMCs, obtained at the start of antiretroviral therapy, before treatment. This TCR derives from a woman between 18 and 29 years old with HIV. The chain carries TRBV7-2 and TRBJ2-1; 7 bases agree with TRBD2. The CDR3 DNA reads as TGTGCCAGCAGGCCGGGGGGAGCGTCCTACAATGAGCAGTTCTTC. Its protein product is CASRPGGASYNEQFF.